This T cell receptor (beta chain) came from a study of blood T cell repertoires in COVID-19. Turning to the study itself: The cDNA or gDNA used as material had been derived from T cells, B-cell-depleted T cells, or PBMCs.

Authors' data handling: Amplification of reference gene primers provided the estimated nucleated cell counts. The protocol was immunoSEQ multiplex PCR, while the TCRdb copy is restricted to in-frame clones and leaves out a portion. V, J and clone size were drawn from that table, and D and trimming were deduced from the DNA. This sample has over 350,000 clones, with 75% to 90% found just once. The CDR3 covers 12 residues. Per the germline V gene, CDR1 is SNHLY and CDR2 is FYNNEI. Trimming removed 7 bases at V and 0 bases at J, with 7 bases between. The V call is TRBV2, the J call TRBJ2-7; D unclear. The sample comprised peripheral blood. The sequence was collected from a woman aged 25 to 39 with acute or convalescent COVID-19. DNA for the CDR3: TGTGCCAGCATTTTCGGCTCCTACGAGCAGTACTTC. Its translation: CASIFGSYEQYF.